The 3 T cell receptor beta chains below all came from one sample that was sequenced in a study of T cell changes during pregnancy in multiple sclerosis. The assay was immunoSEQ multiplex PCR, and TCRdb's table has in-frame clones only and misses some. The sample has around 80,000 clones; 90% to 95% are singletons. The material was peripheral blood, obtained in the second trimester of pregnancy. These receptors were taken from a female donor with multiple sclerosis, enrolled in a pregnancy study.

The rearrangement uses TRBV9 and TRBJ2-1; TRBD2 aligns across 11 bases. After removal of 0 bases from V and 10 bases from J, the junction contained 3 bases not matched to a gene. CDR1 and CDR2 (germline): SGDLS, YYNGEE. The length of the CDR3 is 14 residues. DNA for the CDR3: TGTGCCAGCAGCGTAGGGGGACTAGCGGAGGAGCAGTTCTTC. Translated, it gives CASSVGGLAEEQFF.

The chain is built from TRBV10-1 and TRBJ1-1, with D tentatively TRBD1 (5 bases). Per germline, CDR1 WNHNN and CDR2 SYGVQD (reference sequence). V was clipped by 0 bases and J by 4 bases, with 12 bases between them. This CDR3 has 15 amino acids. The CDR3 here is CASSESPSGFTEAFF. DNA of the CDR3: TGCGCCAGCAGTGAGTCACCTTCAGGGTTCACTGAAGCTTTCTTT.

This chain links TRBV7-9 with TRBJ2-7, with D possibly being TRBD1 (7 bases). This CDR3 has 15 amino acids. Trimming took off 5 bases at V and 3 bases at J, with 17 bases between the two ends. CDR1 is SEHNR and CDR2 is FQNEAQ in the germline V gene (reference sequence). CDR3: CASSGVGQGGYEQYF. CDR3 DNA: TGTGCCAGCAGCGGCGTGGGGCAGGGGGGCTACGAGCAGTACTTC. Drawing the rest from reference TRBV7-9 and TRBJ2-7, the complete variable domain is DTGVSQNPRHKITKRGQNVTFRCDPISEHNRLYWYRQTLGQGPEFLTYFQNEAQLEKSRLLSDRFSAERPKGSFSTLEIQRTEQGDSAMYLCASSGVGQGGYEQYFGPGTRLTVT.